This entry is about one T cell receptor beta chain. No antigen is known for it. The sample comes from a study of CXCR3-negative and CXCR3-positive naive CD8 T cells. Study observations and caveats: Much lower diversity was found in memory CD8+ cells, while both naive subsets had comparably high diversity. Naive cells that were CXCR3-positive had more hydrophobic TRB CDR3s (compared with CXCR3-negative naive cells).

UMI labels and 5' RACE were used to prepare the TRB cDNA libraries. TCRdb reprocessed the 5' RACE reads, with one entry per CDR3 protein and no DNA. This sample carries about 120,000 distinct CDR3 sequences, with 0.45% to 0.6% going to the ten biggest clones. The CDR3 runs 15 residues. Per the germline V gene, CDR1 is SEHNR and CDR2 is FQNEAQ (reference sequence). The chain couples TRBV7-9 to TRBJ2-1. Source material: naive CXCR3- CD8+ T cells from blood. The sample's subset: CD45RO-CCR7+CD27+CD95- naive CD8+ T cells lacking CXCR3 (TNR3-). The receptor was isolated from a human donor in good health. Some clones in this sample may be carry-over from other donors' samples. CDR3 sequence: CASSLIKDSYNEQFF.